The rows below give T cell receptor beta chains drawn from one sample of a study of shared clonotypes between healthy human individuals. Assay used: immunoSEQ multiplex PCR; TCRdb lists only in-frame clones, some missing. The repertoire holds around 2,000,000 clones, with roughly 94% as singletons. Sequencing was performed on naive CD8+ T cells sorted from blood. The receptor source for this set is a man in his late teens or twenties in good health. Each CDR3 is given with its conserved first and last residue. The order of the fields is clone size, J gene, D gene, V gene, CDR3 protein, CDR3 DNA. D genes are given only for firm matches. Size tells how often a clone was seen (once, few, many) or the class of an expanded clone, and some rows leave it out.

clone_size: NA; j_call: TRBJ1-5; d_call: NA; v_call: TRBV7-9; cdr3_aa: CASSSGGGGQPQHF; cdr3_nt: TGTGCCAGCAGCTCCGGGGGTGGCGGTCAGCCCCAGCATTTT
clone_size: NA; j_call: TRBJ1-4; d_call: NA; v_call: TRBV30; cdr3_aa: CALKGEKLFF; cdr3_nt: TGTGCCCTTAAGGGGGAAAAACTGTTTTTT
clone_size: NA; j_call: TRBJ1-4; d_call: NA; v_call: TRBV19; cdr3_aa: CASQQNMDLHEKLFF; cdr3_nt: TGTGCCAGCCAACAAAATATGGACCTCCATGAAAAACTGTTTTTT
clone_size: NA; j_call: TRBJ2-1; d_call: NA; v_call: TRBV27; cdr3_aa: CASSFRLPSYNEQFF; cdr3_nt: TGTGCCAGCAGTTTCAGGCTGCCGTCGTACAATGAGCAGTTCTTC
clone_size: NA; j_call: TRBJ1-1; d_call: NA; v_call: TRBV29-1; cdr3_aa: CSVDLRGGGDEAFF; cdr3_nt: TGCAGCGTTGACTTACGGGGGGGTGGTGATGAAGCTTTCTTT
clone_size: NA; j_call: TRBJ1-1; d_call: NA; v_call: TRBV6-5; cdr3_aa: CASSQMTYMNTEAFF; cdr3_nt: TGTGCCAGCAGCCAGATGACCTACATGAACACTGAAGCTTTCTTT
clone_size: NA; j_call: TRBJ2-5; d_call: TRBD2; v_call: TRBV4-3; cdr3_aa: CASSQEPAGLETQYF; cdr3_nt: TGCGCCAGCAGCCAAGAGCCAGCGGGACTCGAGACCCAGTACTTC
clone_size: NA; j_call: TRBJ2-5; d_call: NA; v_call: TRBV27; cdr3_aa: CASSFPRGTQYF; cdr3_nt: TGTGCCAGCAGTTTCCCCAGAGGGACCCAGTACTTC
clone_size: NA; j_call: TRBJ2-1; d_call: NA; v_call: TRBV5-1; cdr3_aa: CASSLAGTSYNEQFF; cdr3_nt: TGCGCCAGCAGTTTAGCCGGGACATCCTACAATGAGCAGTTCTTC
clone_size: NA; j_call: TRBJ2-7; d_call: NA; v_call: TRBV9; cdr3_aa: CASSVDGLSYEQYF; cdr3_nt: TGTGCCAGCAGCGTTGACGGGTTATCCTACGAGCAGTACTTC
clone_size: NA; j_call: TRBJ2-1; d_call: TRBD1; v_call: TRBV13; cdr3_aa: CASSLGGQGPYNEQFF; cdr3_nt: TGTGCCAGCAGCTTAGGGGGACAGGGCCCCTACAATGAGCAGTTCTTC
clone_size: NA; j_call: TRBJ2-7; d_call: NA; v_call: TRBV13; cdr3_aa: CASSQGRTYEQYF; cdr3_nt: TGTGCCAGCAGCCAAGGGAGAACCTACGAGCAGTACTTC
clone_size: NA; j_call: TRBJ2-3; d_call: TRBD1; v_call: TRBV30; cdr3_aa: CAWEGTGGFTDTQYF; cdr3_nt: TGTGCCTGGGAGGGGACAGGGGGGTTCACAGATACGCAGTATTTT
clone_size: NA; j_call: TRBJ1-1; d_call: NA; v_call: TRBV7-9; cdr3_aa: CASSGRGGTEAFF; cdr3_nt: TGTGCCAGCAGCGGGAGAGGGGGCACTGAAGCTTTCTTT
clone_size: NA; j_call: TRBJ1-2; d_call: TRBD1; v_call: TRBV14; cdr3_aa: CASSPTGGQGYTF; cdr3_nt: TGTGCCAGCAGCCCCACAGGGGGCCAAGGCTACACCTTC
clone_size: few; j_call: TRBJ1-6; d_call: NA; v_call: TRBV6-5; cdr3_aa: CASSYSGAPLHF; cdr3_nt: TGTGCCAGCAGTTACTCGGGAGCACCCCTCCACTTT
clone_size: NA; j_call: TRBJ1-4; d_call: NA; v_call: TRBV19; cdr3_aa: CASSVSTNEKLFF; cdr3_nt: TGTGCCAGTAGTGTTTCAACTAATGAAAAACTGTTTTTT
clone_size: NA; j_call: TRBJ1-6; d_call: NA; v_call: TRBV19; cdr3_aa: CASSSYNSPLHF; cdr3_nt: TGTGCCAGCTCTTCCTATAATTCACCCCTCCACTTT
clone_size: once; j_call: TRBJ1-1; d_call: NA; v_call: TRBV11-1; cdr3_aa: CASSPTQFSNTEAFF; cdr3_nt: TGTGCCAGCAGCCCAACACAATTCTCGAACACTGAAGCTTTCTTT
clone_size: NA; j_call: TRBJ2-3; d_call: TRBD2; v_call: TRBV7-6; cdr3_aa: CASSSLAGGTDTQYF; cdr3_nt: TGTGCCAGCAGCTCCTTAGCGGGAGGCACAGATACGCAGTATTTT
clone_size: NA; j_call: TRBJ2-7; d_call: TRBD2; v_call: TRBV2; cdr3_aa: CASSEGAGGHYEQYF; cdr3_nt: TGTGCCAGCAGTGAAGGGGCGGGGGGACACTACGAGCAGTACTTC
clone_size: NA; j_call: TRBJ1-2; d_call: TRBD1; v_call: TRBV28; cdr3_aa: CASRNWAGGLRGYTF; cdr3_nt: TGTGCCAGCCGTAATTGGGCAGGGGGCTTGCGTGGCTACACCTTC
clone_size: NA; j_call: TRBJ2-2; d_call: NA; v_call: TRBV30; cdr3_aa: CAWSWVIGGELFF; cdr3_nt: TGTGCCTGGAGTTGGGTTATCGGCGGGGAGCTGTTTTTT
clone_size: NA; j_call: TRBJ1-1; d_call: TRBD1; v_call: TRBV11-2; cdr3_aa: CASSTGTGYSVTEAFF; cdr3_nt: TGTGCCAGCAGCACCGGGACAGGGTATTCTGTAACTGAAGCTTTCTTT
clone_size: NA; j_call: TRBJ2-7; d_call: TRBD1; v_call: TRBV5-6; cdr3_aa: CASSPGQGRYEQYF; cdr3_nt: TGTGCCAGCAGCCCTGGACAGGGAAGGTACGAGCAGTACTTC
clone_size: NA; j_call: TRBJ2-3; d_call: NA; v_call: TRBV4-1; cdr3_aa: CASSQDASLGSSDTQYF; cdr3_nt: TGCGCCAGCAGCCAAGATGCGTCTCTTGGGTCTTCAGATACGCAGTATTTT
clone_size: NA; j_call: TRBJ2-3; d_call: TRBD1; v_call: TRBV28; cdr3_aa: CASSSAGGGDTQYF; cdr3_nt: TGTGCCAGCAGTTCGGCAGGGGGCGGAGATACGCAGTATTTT
clone_size: NA; j_call: TRBJ2-5; d_call: NA; v_call: TRBV18; cdr3_aa: CASSLRTGRETQYF; cdr3_nt: TGTGCCAGCTCACTAAGGACTGGAAGGGAGACCCAGTACTTC
clone_size: NA; j_call: TRBJ2-7; d_call: NA; v_call: TRBV5-1; cdr3_aa: CASSPGLGGETYEQYF; cdr3_nt: TGCGCCAGCAGCCCGGGTTTGGGGGGAGAGACCTACGAGCAGTACTTC
clone_size: NA; j_call: TRBJ2-7; d_call: NA; v_call: TRBV5-6; cdr3_aa: CASSPGSGAYEQYF; cdr3_nt: TGTGCCAGCAGCCCGGGGAGCGGAGCTTACGAGCAGTACTTC
clone_size: once; j_call: TRBJ2-5; d_call: NA; v_call: TRBV2; cdr3_aa: CASSEGGEQETQYF; cdr3_nt: TGTGCCAGCAGTGAAGGAGGGGAGCAGGAGACCCAGTACTTC
clone_size: once; j_call: TRBJ2-3; d_call: NA; v_call: TRBV4-1; cdr3_aa: CASSQQGQSDTQYF; cdr3_nt: TGCGCCAGCAGCCAACAGGGTCAGTCAGATACGCAGTATTTT
clone_size: NA; j_call: TRBJ2-1; d_call: TRBD2; v_call: TRBV27; cdr3_aa: CASSSGLAEVGEQFF; cdr3_nt: TGTGCCAGCAGTTCCGGACTAGCGGAAGTAGGCGAGCAGTTCTTC
clone_size: once; j_call: TRBJ1-2; d_call: NA; v_call: TRBV5-4; cdr3_aa: CASSIRGSYYGYTF; cdr3_nt: TGTGCCAGCAGCATCAGAGGATCCTACTATGGCTACACCTTC
clone_size: NA; j_call: TRBJ2-6; d_call: NA; v_call: TRBV27; cdr3_aa: CASSSLPPGANVLTF; cdr3_nt: TGTGCCAGCAGTTCCCTCCCTCCGGGGGCCAACGTCCTGACTTTC
clone_size: NA; j_call: TRBJ2-2; d_call: NA; v_call: TRBV5-6; cdr3_aa: CASSLALAGELFF; cdr3_nt: TGTGCCAGCAGCTTGGCTTTGGCCGGGGAGCTGTTTTTT
clone_size: NA; j_call: TRBJ2-5; d_call: NA; v_call: TRBV4-3; cdr3_aa: CASSQATGIQETQYF; cdr3_nt: TGCGCCAGCAGCCAAGCGACAGGTATTCAAGAGACCCAGTACTTC
clone_size: NA; j_call: TRBJ2-3; d_call: NA; v_call: TRBV28; cdr3_aa: CASSFAQTEVTDTQYF; cdr3_nt: TGTGCCAGCAGTTTTGCCCAGACTGAAGTGACAGATACGCAGTATTTT
clone_size: NA; j_call: TRBJ1-2; d_call: NA; v_call: TRBV30; cdr3_aa: CAWNEWGSGYGYTF; cdr3_nt: TGTGCCTGGAATGAATGGGGATCGGGCTATGGCTACACCTTC
clone_size: NA; j_call: TRBJ2-3; d_call: NA; v_call: TRBV9; cdr3_aa: CASSVSGSTDTQYF; cdr3_nt: TGTGCCAGCAGCGTAAGCGGGAGCACAGATACGCAGTATTTT
clone_size: NA; j_call: TRBJ1-2; d_call: NA; v_call: TRBV25-1; cdr3_aa: CASSESGVYGYTF; cdr3_nt: TGTGCCAGCAGTGAATCTGGGGTGTATGGCTACACCTTC
clone_size: NA; j_call: TRBJ2-3; d_call: NA; v_call: TRBV11-3; cdr3_aa: CASSLRGSTGDTQYF; cdr3_nt: TGTGCCAGCAGCTTGCGTGGCTCCACCGGGGATACGCAGTATTTT
clone_size: NA; j_call: TRBJ2-5; d_call: NA; v_call: TRBV7-9; cdr3_aa: CASSQPGNKVYF; cdr3_nt: TGTGCCAGCAGCCAGCCGGGAAACAAGGTGTACTTC
clone_size: NA; j_call: TRBJ1-1; d_call: NA; v_call: TRBV5-4; cdr3_aa: CASSFRENTEAFF; cdr3_nt: TGTGCCAGCAGCTTCCGGGAGAACACTGAAGCTTTCTTT
clone_size: NA; j_call: TRBJ1-5; d_call: NA; v_call: TRBV9; cdr3_aa: CASSVASGSDQPQHF; cdr3_nt: TGTGCCAGCAGCGTAGCATCTGGGTCGGATCAGCCCCAGCATTTT